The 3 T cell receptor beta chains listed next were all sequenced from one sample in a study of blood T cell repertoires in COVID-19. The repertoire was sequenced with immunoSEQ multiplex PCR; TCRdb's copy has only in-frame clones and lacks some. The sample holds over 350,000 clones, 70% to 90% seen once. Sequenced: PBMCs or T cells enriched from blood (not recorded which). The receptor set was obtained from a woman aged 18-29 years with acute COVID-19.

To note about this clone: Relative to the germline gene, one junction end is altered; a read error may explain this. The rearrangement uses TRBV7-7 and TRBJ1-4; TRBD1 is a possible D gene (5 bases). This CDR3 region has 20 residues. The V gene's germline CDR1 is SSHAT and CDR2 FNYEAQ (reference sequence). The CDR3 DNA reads TGTGCTAGCAGCCGGGGGACCAACAAGGTCGACCACCCAACTAATGAAAAACTGTTTTTT. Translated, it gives CASSRGTNKVDHPTNEKLFF.

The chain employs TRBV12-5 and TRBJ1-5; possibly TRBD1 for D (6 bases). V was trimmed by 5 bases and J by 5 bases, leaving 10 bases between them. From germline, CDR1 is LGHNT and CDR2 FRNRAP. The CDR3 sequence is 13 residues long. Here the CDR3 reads CASGTGIYQPQHF. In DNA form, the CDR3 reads TGTGCTAGTGGTACAGGGATCTATCAGCCCCAGCATTTT.

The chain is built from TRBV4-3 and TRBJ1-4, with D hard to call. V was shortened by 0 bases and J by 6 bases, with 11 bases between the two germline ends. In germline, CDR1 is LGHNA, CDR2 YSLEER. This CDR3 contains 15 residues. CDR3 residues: CASSQDGGLDEKLFF. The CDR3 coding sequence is TGCGCCAGCAGCCAAGATGGCGGGTTGGATGAAAAACTGTTTTTT.